Following are 6 T cell receptor beta chains from one sample sequenced in a study of radiation and T cells in renal cell carcinoma. Only in-frame clones appear in the TCRdb table, and some are missing; sequencing was by immunoSEQ multiplex PCR. The data hold some 130,000 clones, with 88% observed a single time. The time point was: blood 2 weeks post-SBRT. Stated treatment: 15 Gy SBRT to primary tumor, nephrectomy 4 weeks later. Material: blood, obtained from a patient whose treatment included radiotherapy and nephrectomy. The receptors shown here come from a woman in her 70s with renal cell carcinoma.

The V and J genes are TRBV11-2 and TRBJ1-3; possibly TRBD1 for D (5 bases). CDR3 length equals 15 residues. Trimming left V 4 bases short and J 2 bases short, with 12 bases between. Germline assignment: CDR1 SGHAT and CDR2 FQNNGV. In nucleotides, the CDR3 is TGTGCCAGCAGCTCCTTGGGCAGGGCTGGAAACACCATATATTTT. This translates into CASSSLGRAGNTIYF.

J is TRBJ1-6 and V is TRBV4-3; D gene ambiguous. Germline loops: CDR1 LGHNA, CDR2 YSLEER. The CDR3 runs 13 residues. Trimming took off 5 bases at V and 7 bases at J, with 9 bases between the two ends. CDR3 DNA: TGCGCCAGCAGCTCGACATTGAATTCACCCCTCCACTTT. This gives the protein CASSSTLNSPLHF.

The V and J genes are TRBV5-1 and TRBJ1-3, with D uncertain. Germline lookup yields CDR1 SGHRS and CDR2 YFSETQ. V lost 0 bases and J lost 0, with 4 bases in between. This CDR3 has 14 amino acids. The CDR3 DNA follows: TGCGCCAGCAGCTTGGGACTCTCTGGAAACACCATATATTTT. Its protein is CASSLGLSGNTIYF.

The chain couples TRBV6-1 to TRBJ1-1; D unclear. Per germline, CDR1 MNHNS and CDR2 SASEGT. The CDR3 is made up of 15 amino acids. With 3 bases removed from V and 0 bases from J, the gap between germline ends came to 11 bases. The CDR3 loop reads CASSDKSDMNTEAFF. The DNA of the CDR3 is TGTGCCAGCAGTGACAAAAGTGACATGAACACTGAAGCTTTCTTT.

This chain uses TRBV6-1 with TRBJ2-7; D is ambiguous. V lost 2 bases to trimming and J lost 5 bases, with 13 bases between them. The germline gives CDR1 MNHNS, CDR2 SASEGT. This CDR3 spans 14 amino acids. DNA of the CDR3: TGTGCCAGCAGTGAATGGCACGACCTGGACGAGCAGTACTTC. Its translation is CASSEWHDLDEQYF.

V gene TRBV9 combines with J gene TRBJ2-5, with TRBD2 matching 8 bases. CDR3 length: 14 amino acids. J lost 1 base, V lost 4 bases, and 3 bases had no gene match. Per germline, CDR1 SGDLS and CDR2 YYNGEE. The CDR3 protein is CASSLAGSQETQYF. CDR3 sequence (DNA): TGTGCCAGCAGCTTAGCGGGGTCCCAAGAGACCCAGTACTTC.